The T cell receptor beta chain described here comes from a study of T-cell reconstitution after alpha-beta-depleted transplantation in children (dated by TCRdb to the mid-2010s). As for the study more broadly: The study quantitatively tracked T-cell immune reconstitution after TCRalphabeta/CD19-depleted allogeneic hematopoietic cell transplantation in children using TCR repertoire profiling.

Via the germline V gene, CDR1 is SGHRS and CDR2 YFSETQ. From the cysteine up to the phenylalanine, the CDR3 has a length of 15 residues. Only the CDR3 part of the read is kept: 45 bases, read in frame from the first base. V sheds 0 bases and J sheds 1 base, leaving 11 bases between their ends. Explained via the paper, the treatment or condition label denotes: allogeneic hematopoietic cell transplantation with graft depleted of TCRalphabeta T cells and CD19 B cells. The children who served as transplant recipients had been given grafts of TCRalphabeta/CD19-depleted allogeneic hematopoietic cells. About this clonotype itself: This receptor's antigen is unknown. The sample holds no much larger clone one base away, and base qualities are not on file.

Findings and caveats that apply to the study as a whole: In some patients, the high TCRbeta diversity seen at day 60 was put down to recipient T cells and intrathymic progenitors that had survived conditioning. Hyperexpanded clone frequencies declined over subsequent months; after one year, T-cell counts and TCRbeta diversity were mostly attributed to newly produced T cells. Apparently early alphabetaT-cell count recovery about two months after transplant reportedly relied on only several hundred rapidly expanded clones derived from non-depleted graft cells.

The method was PCR. Sequencing relied on an Illumina HiSeq 2500. TCR libraries were prepared with molecular barcoding, using unique molecular identifiers to normalize TCRbeta repertoire quantification. Using fastp at Q25 and MiXCR, TCRdb reprocessed the public reads and kept productive beta chains. Under each unique CDR3 protein, matching rows form one entry showing the most common genes and DNA. The sample includes about 490,000 distinct CDR3 sequences, with roughly 10% observed a single time. The ten largest make up approximately 2% of the sample. This receptor was identified in a child aged 2 to 10 with inherited bone marrow failure, due to receive a stem cell transplant. Here the sequenced sample was PBMCs, taken before TCRalphabeta/CD19-depleted stem cell transplant. This sequence uses TRBV5-1 and TRBJ2-7; a tentative D call is TRBD1 (6 bases match). The CDR3 amino acid sequence is: CASSLDWGPSYEQYF. At the DNA level, the sequence is TGCGCCAGCAGCTTGGACTGGGGGCCATCCTACGAGCAGTACTTC.